The clone carrying this T cell receptor beta chain was recorded a few times. The antigen is not known. TCR beta CDR3 regions were amplified from RNA. The TCR CDR3 first-round RT-PCR relied on the HTBI primer set. Using its own MiXCR run on the multiplex PCR reads, TCRdb lists one record per CDR3 protein. This sample carries 300,000 to 450,000 distinct CDR3 sequences, 13% of them seen once, and the ten largest clones take about 9.1%. V lost 4 bases and J lost 2, with 14 bases in between. Germline V gene sequence: CDR1 SEHNR, CDR2 FQNEAQ (reference sequence). This CDR3 comprises 15 residues. These data originate in a study of T cells in Graves' hyperthyroidism and ophthalmopathy. Findings and caveats of the study: Ophthalmopathy could be told apart from stable hyperthyroidism with a 13 V-J model.

The study excluded patients with uncontrolled infection, other autoimmune disease, pregnancy or lactation. This chain joins TRBV7-9 and TRBJ1-1; D may be TRBD1 (6 bases). The receptor comes from a woman aged 18-29 years with Graves' hyperthyroidism. Sequencing used blood. CDR3 DNA sequence: TGTGCCAGCAGCTCCGCCGGGACACCAAACACTGAAGCTTTCTTT. Translation gives CASSSAGTPNTEAFF.